Described below is a single TCR beta chain sequence and its context. This record belongs to a study of control samples from healthy donors and cancer patients. Trimming removed 3 bases from V and 12 bases from J, with 14 bases in between. The CDR3 covers 12 residues. CDR1 LNHDA and CDR2 SQIVND come from the germline V gene (reference sequence). Measured with immunoSEQ multiplex PCR; TCRdb has only the in-frame clones, and not every one. The top ten hold about 9.8% of the sample, which has 85,000 to 95,000 clones, around 80% seen once. The TCR sequence derives from a woman aged 55-70 years in good health. Input material: blood. The chain recombines TRBV19 with TRBJ1-1, with unresolved D. CDR3 loop: CASSIRESTPFF. CDR3 in DNA: TGTGCCAGTAGTATCCGTGAATCGACACCTTTCTTT.